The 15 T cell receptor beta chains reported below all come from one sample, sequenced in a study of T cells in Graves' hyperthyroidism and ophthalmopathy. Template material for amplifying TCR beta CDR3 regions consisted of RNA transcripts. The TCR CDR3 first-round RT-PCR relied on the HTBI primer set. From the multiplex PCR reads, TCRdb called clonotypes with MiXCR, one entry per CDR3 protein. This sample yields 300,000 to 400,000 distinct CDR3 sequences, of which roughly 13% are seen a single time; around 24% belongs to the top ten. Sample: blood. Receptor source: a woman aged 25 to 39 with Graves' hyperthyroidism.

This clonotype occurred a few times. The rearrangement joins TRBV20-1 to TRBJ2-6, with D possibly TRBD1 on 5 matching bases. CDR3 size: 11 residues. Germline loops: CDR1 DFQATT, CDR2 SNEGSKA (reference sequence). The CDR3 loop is CGADGANVLTF. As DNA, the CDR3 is TGCGGGGCCGATGGGGCCAACGTCCTGACTTTC.

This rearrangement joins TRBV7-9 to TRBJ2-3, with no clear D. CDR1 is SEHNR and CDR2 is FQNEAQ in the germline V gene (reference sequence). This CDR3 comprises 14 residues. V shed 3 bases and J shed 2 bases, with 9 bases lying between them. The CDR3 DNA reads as TGTGCCAGCAGCTTGGACCTACACACAGATACGCAGTATTTT. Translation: CASSLDLHTDTQYF.

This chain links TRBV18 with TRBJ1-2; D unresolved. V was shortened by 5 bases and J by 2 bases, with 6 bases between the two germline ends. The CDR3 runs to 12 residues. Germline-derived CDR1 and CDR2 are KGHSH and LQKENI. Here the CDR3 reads CASSGRNYGYTF. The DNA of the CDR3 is TGTGCCAGCTCAGGCAGAAACTATGGCTACACCTTC.

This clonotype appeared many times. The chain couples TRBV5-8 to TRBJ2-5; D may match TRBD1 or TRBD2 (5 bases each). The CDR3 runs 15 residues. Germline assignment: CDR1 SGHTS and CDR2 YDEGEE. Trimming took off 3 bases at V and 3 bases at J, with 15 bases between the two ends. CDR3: CASSSGTMVKETQYF. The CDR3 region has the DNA TGTGCCAGCAGCTCCGGGACGATGGTTAAAGAGACCCAGTACTTC.

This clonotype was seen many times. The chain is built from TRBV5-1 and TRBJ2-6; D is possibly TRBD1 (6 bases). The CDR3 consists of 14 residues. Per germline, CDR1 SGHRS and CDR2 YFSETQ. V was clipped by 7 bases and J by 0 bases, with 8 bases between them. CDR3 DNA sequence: TGCGCCAGCCAGACAGGCTCTGGGGCCAACGTCCTGACTTTC. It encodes CASQTGSGANVLTF.

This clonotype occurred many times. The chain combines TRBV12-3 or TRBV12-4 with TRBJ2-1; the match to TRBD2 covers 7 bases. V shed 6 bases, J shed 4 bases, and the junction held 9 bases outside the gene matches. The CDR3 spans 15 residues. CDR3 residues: CASSREAENYNEQFF. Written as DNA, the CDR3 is TGTGCCAGCAGCCGGGAGGCGGAGAATTACAATGAGCAGTTCTTC.

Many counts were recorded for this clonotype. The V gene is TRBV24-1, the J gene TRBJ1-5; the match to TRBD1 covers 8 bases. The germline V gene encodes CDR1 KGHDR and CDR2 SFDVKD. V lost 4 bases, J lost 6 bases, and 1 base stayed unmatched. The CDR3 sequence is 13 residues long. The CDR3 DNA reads TGTGCCACCAGTGAGGGACAGGTTCAGCCCCAGCATTTT. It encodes CATSEGQVQPQHF.

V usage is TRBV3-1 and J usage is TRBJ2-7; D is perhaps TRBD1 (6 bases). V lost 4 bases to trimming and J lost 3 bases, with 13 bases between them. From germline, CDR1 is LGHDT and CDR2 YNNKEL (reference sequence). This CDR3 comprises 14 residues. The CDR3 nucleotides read TGTGCCAGCAGCCCTACATTGGACAGCTACGAGCAGTACTTC. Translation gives CASSPTLDSYEQYF.

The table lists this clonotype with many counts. The CDR3 bases are TGTGCCAGCAGCTCCGTCGGATTAGATACGCAGTATTTT. Its protein is CASSSVGLDTQYF. The gene calls are TRBV11-2 and TRBJ2-3, with no clear D. The V end was cut by 4 bases, the J end by 5 bases, with 10 bases between. Germline V gene sequence: CDR1 SGHAT, CDR2 FQNNGV. This CDR3 spans 13 amino acids. Variable domain in full (rest from reference TRBV11-2 and TRBJ2-3): EAGVAQSPRYKIIEKRQSVAFWCNPISGHATLYWYQQILGQGPKLLIQFQNNGVVDDSQLPKDRFSAERLKGVDSTLKIQPAKLEDSAVYLCASSSVGLDTQYFGPGTRLTVL.

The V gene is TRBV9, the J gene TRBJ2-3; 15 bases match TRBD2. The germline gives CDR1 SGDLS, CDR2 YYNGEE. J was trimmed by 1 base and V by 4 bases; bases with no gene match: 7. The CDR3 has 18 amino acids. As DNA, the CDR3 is TGTGCCAGCAGCTTACGGACTAGCGGGAGGGGAGGCACAGATACGCAGTATTTT. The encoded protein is CASSLRTSGRGGTDTQYF.

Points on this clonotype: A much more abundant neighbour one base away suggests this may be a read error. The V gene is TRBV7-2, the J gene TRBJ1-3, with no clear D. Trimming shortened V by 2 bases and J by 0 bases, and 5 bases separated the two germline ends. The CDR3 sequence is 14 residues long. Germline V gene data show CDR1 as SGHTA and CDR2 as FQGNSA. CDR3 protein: CASSLTLSGNTIYF. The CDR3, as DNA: TGTGCCAGCAGCTTAACCCTCTCTGGAAACACCATATATTTT.

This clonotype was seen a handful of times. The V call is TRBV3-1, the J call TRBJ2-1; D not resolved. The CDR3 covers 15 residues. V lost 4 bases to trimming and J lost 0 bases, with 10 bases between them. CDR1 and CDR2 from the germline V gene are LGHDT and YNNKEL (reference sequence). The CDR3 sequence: CASSRATSSYNEQFF. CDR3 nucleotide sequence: TGTGCCAGCAGCCGAGCGACCAGCTCCTACAATGAGCAGTTCTTC.

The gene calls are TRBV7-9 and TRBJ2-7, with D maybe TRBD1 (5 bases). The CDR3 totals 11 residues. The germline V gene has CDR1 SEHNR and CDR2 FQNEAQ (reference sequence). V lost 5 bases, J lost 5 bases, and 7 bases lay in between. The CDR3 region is CASSPDNEQYF. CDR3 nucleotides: TGTGCCAGCAGCCCGGACAACGAGCAGTACTTC.

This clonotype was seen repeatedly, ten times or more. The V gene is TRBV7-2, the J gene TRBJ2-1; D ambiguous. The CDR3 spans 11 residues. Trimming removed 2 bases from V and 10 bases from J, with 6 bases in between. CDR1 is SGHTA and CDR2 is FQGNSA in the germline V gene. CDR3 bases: TGTGCCAGCAGCTTAACCCAGGAGCAGTTCTTC. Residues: CASSLTQEQFF.

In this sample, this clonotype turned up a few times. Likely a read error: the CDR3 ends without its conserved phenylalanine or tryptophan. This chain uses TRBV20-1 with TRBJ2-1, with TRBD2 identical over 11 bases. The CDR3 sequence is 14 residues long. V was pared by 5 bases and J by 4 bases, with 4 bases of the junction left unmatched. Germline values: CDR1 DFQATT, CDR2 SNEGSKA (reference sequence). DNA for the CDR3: TGCAGTGCTCCCGGGACTAGCGGTTACAATGAGCAGTTCCTC. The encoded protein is CSAPGTSGYNEQFL.